This TCR beta chain was captured in a study of blood T cell repertoires in COVID-19 (dated by TCRdb to the early 2020s). Study-wide context: Samples from collaborators originated in the United States, Italy and Spain and spanned both the acute and convalescent phases of COVID-19. The material from the prospective study consisted of cDNA or gDNA derived from T cells, B-cell-depleted T cells, or PBMCs. Subjects who had been exposed to COVID-19, were actively infected with it, or had recovered from it provided the deeply sampled blood TCRbeta repertoires that made up the dataset. A freely available public database, intended as a resource for researchers studying the immune response to SARS-CoV-2, is where the repertoires were released. Samples were obtained from the ongoing ImmuneRACE study (first 160 participants) and from over 1,000 subjects provided by 6 global collaborators. A de-identified subject ID, COVID-19 status, age in years and sex were almost always included in the sample metadata. Where HLA class I and class II types were available, the types were taken from metadata supplied by the sample provider, not from assay-based typing.

General study outcomes and caveats: Clinical and demographic metadata were provided uncurated, with the amount varying by source and participant.

This clone has a single count. Its antigen remains undetermined. No qualities accompany the bases; no much larger clone lies one base away. TCRbeta CDR3 regions were amplified from genomic DNA using the immunoSEQ Assay, a bias-controlled multiplex PCR. The original methods were these. Within the assay, amplification of reference gene primers was used to estimate how many nucleated cells each sample contained. To quantify the absolute abundance of each unique TCRbeta CDR3 rearrangement, sequence reads were collapsed and filtered. For each sample, productive Simpson clonality was calculated as the square root of Simpson's diversity index across productive rearrangements. This is the immuneACCESS table as TCRdb keeps it, with only in-frame sequences that have V and J called. A part of the clones is gone; compared with another copy, unresolved V genes explain less than half, and the rest is unexplained. V, J and clone size are those of that table, while D and trimming were read from the DNA. This sample comprises about 180,000 clones, 86% of them detected only once. The ten largest clonotypes hold 7% to 10% of the sample.

Looking up the germline V gene yields CDR1 SGHDN and CDR2 FVKESK. V and J lose 0 bases and 6 bases, and a span of 11 bases separates them. From the cysteine up to the phenylalanine, the CDR3 has a length of 15 residues. Just CDR3 DNA is preserved here, 45 bases in frame from base 1. Collaborating institutions collected whole blood in K2EDTA tubes following their own protocols. For TCRbeta analysis, collaborators shipped samples as frozen whole blood, isolated PBMCs, or DNA extracted from either of those sample types. The specimen sequenced was peripheral blood. This TCR was recovered from a man over 45 with active or convalescent COVID-19. The rearrangement joined TRBV14 to TRBJ1-4; TRBD1 is perhaps the D gene, given 6 matching bases. CDR3 loop: CASSQEGRGHEKLFF. The nucleotide sequence is given as TGTGCCAGCAGCCAAGAAGGGCGGGGGCATGAAAAACTGTTTTTT.